This passage covers 19 T cell receptor beta chains from one sample sequenced in a study of blood T cell repertoires in COVID-19. Produced via immunoSEQ multiplex PCR; TCRdb's table is partial and in-frame only. The repertoire holds 23,000 or so clones, 90% seen once, with about a sixth in the top ten. Source material: peripheral blood. The receptors originated from a human donor in a cohort sampled during active COVID-19.

Concerning this clone: Given the absence of the conserved phenylalanine or tryptophan at the CDR3 end, a read error is likely. The J gene is TRBJ1-2, the V gene TRBV3-1 (or the pseudogene TRBV3-2); D unresolved. CDR1 and CDR2 (germline): LGHDT, YNNKEL (reference sequence). The CDR3 covers 16 residues. V lost 0 bases and J 5 bases, leaving 16 bases between the germline ends. CDR3 region: CASSQDSGIVPYGYTL. CDR3 DNA sequence: TGTGCCAGCAGCCAAGATTCGGGAATAGTACCGTATGGCTACACCCTC.

The CDR3 DNA follows: TGTGCCACCAGCAGAGATCTGGGACAGGGGGTTGACAATGAGCAGTTCTTC. Protein: CATSRDLGQGVDNEQFF. The chain links TRBV15 to TRBJ2-1; TRBD1 agrees at 11 bases. With V trimmed by 0 bases and J by 5 bases, 6 bases remained unmatched. The germline V gene encodes CDR1 LNHNV and CDR2 YYDKDF (reference sequence). The length of the CDR3 is 17 residues.

This clone was detected only a few times. The V and J genes are TRBV6-5 and TRBJ1-1; D is undetermined. This CDR3 is 13 amino acids long. Between the trimmed V and J ends, which lost 0 bases and 8 bases, there was a span of 10 bases. Germline V gene lookup returns CDR1 MNHEY and CDR2 SVGAGI. The DNA of the CDR3 is TGTGCCAGCAGTTACTCCCCGGGTGGGGAAGCTTTCTTT. It translates to CASSYSPGGEAFF.

V gene TRBV5-6 combines with J gene TRBJ2-7; 9 nucleotides match TRBD1. Unmatched junction bases numbered 9, after V lost 4 bases and J lost 4 bases. This CDR3 region has 15 residues. In germline, CDR1 is SGHDT, CDR2 YYEEEE. CDR3 protein: CASSTPGQGRYEQYF. The CDR3 coding sequence is TGTGCCAGCAGCACACCGGGACAGGGAAGGTACGAGCAGTACTTC. The whole variable domain, filled in from reference TRBV5-6 and TRBJ2-7, reads DAGVTQSPTHLIKTRGQQVTLRCSPKSGHDTVSWYQQALGQGPQFIFQYYEEEERQRGNFPDRFSGHQFPNYSSELNVNALLLGDSALYLCASSTPGQGRYEQYFGPGTRLTVT.

This chain connects TRBV7-2 to TRBJ2-7; D is ambiguous. This CDR3 is 14 amino acids long. V was trimmed by 0 bases and J by 1 base, leaving 7 bases between them. CDR1 is SGHTA, CDR2 FQGNSA, per germline. The CDR3 coding sequence is TGTGCCAGCAGCTTAGCAAAGGAGTCCTACGAGCAGTACTTC. Its protein product is CASSLAKESYEQYF. The whole variable domain, remainder taken from reference TRBV7-2 and TRBJ2-7, is GAGVSQSPSNKVTEKGKDVELRCDPISGHTALYWYRQSLGQGLEFLIYFQGNSAPDKSGLPSDRFSAERTGGSVSTLTIQRTQQEDSAVYLCASSLAKESYEQYFGPGTRLTVT.

This sequence joins TRBV19 and TRBJ1-1, with a possible D match to TRBD1 (6 bases). V dropped 5 bases and J dropped 7 bases, with 20 bases sitting between them. CDR1 is LNHDA and CDR2 is SQIVND in the germline V gene (reference sequence). CDR3 size: 15 residues. CDR3 nucleotides: TGTGCCAGTAGTTCGACGGGGGGCGGAAAGAGTGAAGCTTTCTTT. The encoded protein is CASSSTGGGKSEAFF.

V is TRBV2 and J is TRBJ1-4; possibly TRBD1 for D (5 bases). Germline CDR1 SNHLY, CDR2 FYNNEI. This CDR3 is built from 15 residues. V dropped 4 bases and J dropped 4 bases, with 13 bases sitting between them. CDR3 in amino acids: CASSANGGNNEKLFF. The CDR3 nucleotides are TGTGCCAGCAGTGCTAACGGGGGTAATAATGAAAAACTGTTTTTT.

The rearrangement links TRBV19 to TRBJ1-2; D is ambiguous. The CDR3 covers 11 residues. Germline lookup yields CDR1 LNHDA and CDR2 SQIVND (reference sequence). V was cut by 0 bases and J by 8 bases, with 4 bases left in between. CDR3 nucleotide sequence: TGTGCCAGTAGTATAGATCTGGGCTACACCTTC. Protein sequence: CASSIDLGYTF.

This clone was counted a few times. The V gene is TRBV20-1, the J gene TRBJ1-6; D remains ambiguous. The CDR3 is 14 amino acids. V lost 3 bases to trimming and J lost 8 bases, with 14 bases between them. Germline CDR1 reads DFQATT; CDR2 reads SNEGSKA (reference sequence). The CDR3 sequence: CSASPPGSHSPLHF. CDR3 nucleotide sequence: TGCAGTGCTAGTCCGCCCGGGTCTCATTCACCCCTCCACTTT.

The chain couples TRBV5-1 to TRBJ2-5, with 9 bases that match TRBD2. Germline trimming cut 0 bases from V and 2 bases from J; bases unmatched to any gene: 5. Germline-derived CDR1 and CDR2 are SGHRS and YFSETQ. The CDR3 contains 16 residues. The DNA for the CDR3 is TGCGCCAGCAGCTTGGGGGCGGCGGGGGGGCAAGAGACCCAGTACTTC. Protein product: CASSLGAAGGQETQYF.

Turning to this clone: At one end the junction does not follow the germline gene, possibly because of a read error. The rearrangement links TRBV7-7 to TRBJ2-5; possibly TRBD2 for D (5 bases). The germline V gene encodes CDR1 SSHAT and CDR2 FNYEAQ (reference sequence). The CDR3 runs to 15 residues. The CDR3 DNA reads as TGTGCTAGCAGCTTAGCGTTCAGCGTCCAAGAGACCCAGTACTTC. Its protein is CASSLAFSVQETQYF.

This chain joins TRBV7-9 and TRBJ2-1; no clear D gene. CDR1 is SEHNR, CDR2 FQNEAQ, per germline (reference sequence). This CDR3 region has 12 residues. The ends were cut back, 6 bases at V and 5 bases at J, with 8 bases in the middle. The CDR3 here is CASSPRDNEQFF. CDR3 nucleotides: TGTGCCAGCAGTCCCCGGGACAATGAGCAGTTCTTC. Variable domain in full (rest from reference TRBV7-9 and TRBJ2-1): DTGVSQNPRHKITKRGQNVTFRCDPISEHNRLYWYRQTLGQGPEFLTYFQNEAQLEKSRLLSDRFSAERPKGSFSTLEIQRTEQGDSAMYLCASSPRDNEQFFGPGTRLTVL.

This clone came up once. The chain employs TRBV10-3 and TRBJ2-7, with TRBD1 as a possible D gene (6 bases). The germline CDR1 and CDR2 sequences are ENHRY and SYGVKD. The CDR3 is 13 residues long. Trimming removed 7 bases at V and 3 bases at J, with 13 bases between. Here the CDR3 DNA reads TGTGCCATCACCCCGGGACAAGACTACGAGCAGTACTTC. Its protein is CAITPGQDYEQYF.

The J gene is TRBJ2-7, the V gene TRBV6-2 or TRBV6-3; 10 bases fit TRBD2. Trimming removed 5 bases from V and 2 bases from J; junction bases left unmatched: 6. Germline CDR1 MNHEY, CDR2 SVGEGT. The CDR3 is made up of 15 amino acids. CDR3 bases: TGTGCCAGCAGTGACGCTAGCGGGGGACCCTACGAGCAGTACTTC. This sequence encodes CASSDASGGPYEQYF.

This chain links TRBV7-9 with TRBJ2-5; D may be TRBD1 (5 bases). CDR1 is SEHNR, CDR2 FQNEAQ, per germline (reference sequence). V was cut by 5 bases and J by 4 bases, with 20 bases left in between. CDR3 length equals 16 residues. CDR3 protein: CASSAPLGVDVETQYF. CDR3 coding DNA: TGTGCCAGCAGCGCCCCTTTAGGGGTCGACGTAGAGACCCAGTACTTC.

The chain uses TRBV15 and TRBJ1-2; TRBD1 might be the D (6 bases). V was cut by 5 bases and J by 4 bases, with 17 bases left in between. The CDR3 has 15 residues. Germline CDR1 reads LNHNV; CDR2 reads YYDKDF (reference sequence). CDR3 sequence (DNA): TGTGCCACCAGCGACCGGGACACTTTTTTCTATGGCTACACCTTC. Amino acid sequence: CATSDRDTFFYGYTF.

This sequence joins TRBV7-6 and TRBJ1-1; no clear D. The CDR3 contains 14 residues. V was trimmed by 1 base and J by 7 bases, leaving 13 bases between them. Germline V gene data show CDR1 as SGHVS and CDR2 as FNYEAQ. The CDR3 nucleotides read TGTGCCAGCAGCTTAGTTCGGTCAGACTATGAAGCTTTCTTT. Amino acids: CASSLVRSDYEAFF.

J is TRBJ2-3 and V is TRBV7-9; the match to TRBD1 covers 7 bases. With 7 bases clipped from V and 0 bases from J, the junction kept 16 bases outside the gene matches. CDR1 is SEHNR, CDR2 FQNEAQ, per germline (reference sequence). The CDR3 runs to 18 residues. DNA of the CDR3: TGTGCCAGCAATGAGCCGGGACAGCGCCAATCTAGCACAGATACGCAGTATTTT. Protein sequence: CASNEPGQRQSSTDTQYF. The full variable domain, in which reference TRBV7-9 and TRBJ2-3 provide the parts outside the CDR3, is DTGVSQNPRHKITKRGQNVTFRCDPISEHNRLYWYRQTLGQGPEFLTYFQNEAQLEKSRLLSDRFSAERPKGSFSTLEIQRTEQGDSAMYLCASNEPGQRQSSTDTQYFGPGTRLTVL.

This chain uses TRBV2 with TRBJ2-4; 7 bases are a match to TRBD2. V was clipped by 5 bases and J by 1 base; unmatched bases: 2. The CDR3 is 14 amino acids. Germline V gives CDR1 SNHLY, CDR2 FYNNEI. The CDR3 DNA is TGTGCCAGCAGTCCGGGGGGTGCCAAAAACATTCAGTACTTC. Protein sequence: CASSPGGAKNIQYF.